This T cell receptor beta chain came from a study of tumor-infiltrating lymphocytes in primary liver carcinoma. Whole-study results and caveats: Compared with blood, tumor repertoires held significantly more in their top 250 clones. Overlap between tumor regions exceeded overlap of tumor with adjacent tissue or blood.

The CDR3 totals 16 residues. Trimming removed 5 bases from V and 5 bases from J; junction bases left unmatched: 3. CDR1 SGHNT and CDR2 YENEEA come from the germline V gene. This clonotype came up many times. The antigen is unknown. Germline DNA was extracted too, while blood RNA derived from unsorted whole blood. Synthesis of TCR beta cDNA was carried out from 450 to 650 ng total RNA with a constant-region primer. ARM-PCR was slightly modified, and three nested multiplex PCR rounds with it gave rise to the TCR beta libraries. Running around 9 cycles apiece, the first two PCR rounds relied on TRBV1-TRBV30 forward primers together with a C-beta reverse primer. TCRdb reprocessed the multiplex PCR reads via MiXCR and lists one record per CDR3 protein. The table lists just over 300,000 distinct CDR3 sequences, approximately 54% of them singletons.

The sequencing input was peripheral blood. The clonotype originates from a woman between 25 and 40 years old with primary liver carcinoma and hepatitis B virus infection. This chain links TRBV11-3 with TRBJ2-2, with TRBD2 matching 15 bases. The CDR3 nucleotides read TGTGCCAGCAGCCCGGGACTAGCGGGAGGTACCGGGGAGCTGTTTTTT. Translating gives CASSPGLAGGTGELFF.